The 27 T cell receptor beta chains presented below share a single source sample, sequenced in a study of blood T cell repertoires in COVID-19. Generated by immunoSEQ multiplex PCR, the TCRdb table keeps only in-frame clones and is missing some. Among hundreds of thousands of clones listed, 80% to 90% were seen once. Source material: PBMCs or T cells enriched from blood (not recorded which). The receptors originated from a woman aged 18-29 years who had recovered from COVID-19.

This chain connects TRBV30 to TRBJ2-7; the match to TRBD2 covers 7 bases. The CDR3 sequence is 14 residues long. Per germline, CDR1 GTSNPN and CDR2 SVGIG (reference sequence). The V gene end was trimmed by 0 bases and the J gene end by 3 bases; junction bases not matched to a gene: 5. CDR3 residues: CAWSVPGDYYEQYF. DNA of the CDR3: TGTGCCTGGAGTGTTCCCGGGGACTACTACGAGCAGTACTTC.

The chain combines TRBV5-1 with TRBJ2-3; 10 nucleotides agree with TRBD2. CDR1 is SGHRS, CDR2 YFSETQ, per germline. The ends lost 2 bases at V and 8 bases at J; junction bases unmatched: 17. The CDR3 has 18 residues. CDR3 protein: CASSLSQRGGNMRGTQYF. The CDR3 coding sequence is TGCGCCAGCAGCTTATCCCAGCGGGGGGGTAATATGAGAGGTACGCAGTATTTT.

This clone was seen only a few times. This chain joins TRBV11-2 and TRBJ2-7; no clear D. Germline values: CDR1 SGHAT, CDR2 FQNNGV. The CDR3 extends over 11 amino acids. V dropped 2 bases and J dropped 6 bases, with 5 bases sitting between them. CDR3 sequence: CASSLPGEQYF. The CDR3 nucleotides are TGTGCCAGCAGCTTACCAGGCGAGCAGTACTTC.

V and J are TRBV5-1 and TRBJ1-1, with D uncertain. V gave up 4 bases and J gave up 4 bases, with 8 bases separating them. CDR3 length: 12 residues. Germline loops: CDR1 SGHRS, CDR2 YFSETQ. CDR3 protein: CASSVHSTEAFF. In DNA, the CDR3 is TGCGCCAGCAGCGTTCACAGCACTGAAGCTTTCTTT.

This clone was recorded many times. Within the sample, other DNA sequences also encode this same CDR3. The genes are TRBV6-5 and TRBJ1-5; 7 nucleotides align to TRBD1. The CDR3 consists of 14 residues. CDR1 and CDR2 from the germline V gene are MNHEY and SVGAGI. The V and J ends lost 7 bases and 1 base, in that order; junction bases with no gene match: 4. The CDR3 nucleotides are TGTGCCAGCAATCCGACAGGGAGCAATCAGCCCCAGCATTTT. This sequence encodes CASNPTGSNQPQHF.

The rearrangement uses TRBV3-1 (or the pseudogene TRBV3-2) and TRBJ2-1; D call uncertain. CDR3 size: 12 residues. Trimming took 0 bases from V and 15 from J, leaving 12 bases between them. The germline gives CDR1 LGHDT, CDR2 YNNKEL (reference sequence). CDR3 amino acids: CASSQDNNSRFF. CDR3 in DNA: TGTGCCAGCAGCCAAGATAACAACAGTCGGTTCTTC.

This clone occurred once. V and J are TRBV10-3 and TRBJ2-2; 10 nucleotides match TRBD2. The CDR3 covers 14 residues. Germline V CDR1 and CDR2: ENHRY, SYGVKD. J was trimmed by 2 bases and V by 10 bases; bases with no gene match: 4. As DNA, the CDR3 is TGTGCCACCAGCGGGGGGGCCAACACCGGGGAGCTGTTTTTT. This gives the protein CATSGGANTGELFF.

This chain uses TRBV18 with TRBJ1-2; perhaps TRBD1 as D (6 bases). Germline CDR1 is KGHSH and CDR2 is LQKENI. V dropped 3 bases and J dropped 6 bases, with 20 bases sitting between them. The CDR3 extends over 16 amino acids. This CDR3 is CASSPDDRLRTHGYTF. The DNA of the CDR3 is TGTGCCAGCTCACCGGACGACAGGCTACGGACCCATGGCTACACCTTC.

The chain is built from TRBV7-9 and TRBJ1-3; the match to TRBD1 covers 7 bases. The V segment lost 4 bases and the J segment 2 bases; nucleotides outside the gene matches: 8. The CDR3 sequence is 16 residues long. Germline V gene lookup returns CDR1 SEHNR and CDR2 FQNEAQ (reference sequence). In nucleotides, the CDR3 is TGTGCCAGCAGCTCATGGACAGGCAATCCTGGAAACACCATATATTTT. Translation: CASSSWTGNPGNTIYF.

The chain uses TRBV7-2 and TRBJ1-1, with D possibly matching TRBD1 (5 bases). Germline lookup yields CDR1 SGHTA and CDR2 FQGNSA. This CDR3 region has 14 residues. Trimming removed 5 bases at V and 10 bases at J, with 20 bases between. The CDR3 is CASSINFGGWGAFF. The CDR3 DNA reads TGTGCCAGCAGCATAAATTTTGGGGGGTGGGGAGCTTTCTTT. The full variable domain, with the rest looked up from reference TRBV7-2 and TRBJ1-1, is GAGVSQSPSNKVTEKGKDVELRCDPISGHTALYWYRQSLGQGLEFLIYFQGNSAPDKSGLPSDRFSAERTGGSVSTLTIQRTQQEDSAVYLCASSINFGGWGAFFGQGTRLTVV.

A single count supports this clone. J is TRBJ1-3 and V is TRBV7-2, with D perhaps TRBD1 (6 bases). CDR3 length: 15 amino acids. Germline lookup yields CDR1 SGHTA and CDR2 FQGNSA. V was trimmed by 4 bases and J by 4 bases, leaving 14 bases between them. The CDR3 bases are TGTGCCAGCAGCTCCCCCGGGACATCCGGAAACACCATATATTTT. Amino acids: CASSSPGTSGNTIYF.

The CDR3 is CASSIDHGGSGNTIYF. The DNA of the CDR3 is TGTGCCAGTAGTATAGATCACGGGGGTTCTGGAAACACCATATATTTT. The chain couples TRBV19 to TRBJ1-3, with D possibly TRBD1 on 5 matching bases. Per the germline V gene, CDR1 is LNHDA and CDR2 is SQIVND (reference sequence). V was pared by 0 bases and J by 1 base, with 10 bases between. This CDR3 has 16 amino acids.

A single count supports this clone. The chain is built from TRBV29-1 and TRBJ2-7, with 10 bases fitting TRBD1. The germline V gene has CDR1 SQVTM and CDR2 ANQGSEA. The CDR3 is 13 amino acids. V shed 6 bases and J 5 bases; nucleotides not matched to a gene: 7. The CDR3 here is CSVSGTGDNEQYF. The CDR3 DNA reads TGCAGCGTCTCCGGGACAGGGGATAACGAGCAGTACTTC.

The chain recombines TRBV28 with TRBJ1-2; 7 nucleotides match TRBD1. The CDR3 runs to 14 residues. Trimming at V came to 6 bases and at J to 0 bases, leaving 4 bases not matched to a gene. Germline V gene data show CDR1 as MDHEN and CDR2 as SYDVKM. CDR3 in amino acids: CASRGTDTNYGYTF. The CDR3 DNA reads TGTGCCAGCAGAGGGACAGACACTAACTATGGCTACACCTTC.

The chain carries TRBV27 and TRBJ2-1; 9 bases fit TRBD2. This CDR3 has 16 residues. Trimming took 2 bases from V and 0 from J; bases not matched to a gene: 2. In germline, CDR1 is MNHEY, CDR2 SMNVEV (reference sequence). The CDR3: CASSLSSGSSYNEQFF. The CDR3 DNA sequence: TGTGCCAGCAGTTTAAGTAGCGGGAGCTCCTACAATGAGCAGTTCTTC.

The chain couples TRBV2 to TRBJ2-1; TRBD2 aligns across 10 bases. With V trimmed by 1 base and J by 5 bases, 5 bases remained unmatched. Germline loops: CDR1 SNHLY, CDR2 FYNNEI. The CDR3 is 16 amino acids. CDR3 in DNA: TGTGCCAGCAGTGAAGTTTGGCTAGCGGGGGACAATGAGCAGTTCTTC. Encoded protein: CASSEVWLAGDNEQFF.

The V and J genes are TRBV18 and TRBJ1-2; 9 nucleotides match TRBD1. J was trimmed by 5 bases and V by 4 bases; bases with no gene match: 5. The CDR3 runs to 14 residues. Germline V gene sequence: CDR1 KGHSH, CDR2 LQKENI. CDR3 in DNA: TGTGCCAGCTCACAGGGACAGGGAAGGTATGGCTACACCTTC. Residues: CASSQGQGRYGYTF.

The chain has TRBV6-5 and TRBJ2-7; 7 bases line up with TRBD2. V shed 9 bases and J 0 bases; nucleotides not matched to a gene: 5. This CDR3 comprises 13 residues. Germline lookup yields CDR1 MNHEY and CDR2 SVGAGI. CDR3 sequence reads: CASFKRGSYEQYF. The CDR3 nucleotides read TGTGCCAGTTTTAAGCGGGGCTCCTACGAGCAGTACTTC.

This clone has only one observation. The CDR3 reads CASSPFTMSPYNEQFF. The DNA of the CDR3 is TGTGCCAGTAGTCCGTTTACAATGTCCCCCTACAATGAGCAGTTCTTC. The gene calls are TRBV19 and TRBJ2-1; D ambiguous. V lost 5 bases to trimming and J lost 2 bases, with 16 bases between them. Germline-derived CDR1 and CDR2 are LNHDA and SQIVND (reference sequence). This CDR3 has 16 amino acids.

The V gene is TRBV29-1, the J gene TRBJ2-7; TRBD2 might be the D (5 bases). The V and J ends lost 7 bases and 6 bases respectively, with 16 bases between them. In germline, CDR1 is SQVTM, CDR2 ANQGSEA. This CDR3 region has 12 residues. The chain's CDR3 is CSGKPSRGEQYF. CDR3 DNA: TGCAGCGGCAAGCCTAGCAGAGGCGAGCAGTACTTC.

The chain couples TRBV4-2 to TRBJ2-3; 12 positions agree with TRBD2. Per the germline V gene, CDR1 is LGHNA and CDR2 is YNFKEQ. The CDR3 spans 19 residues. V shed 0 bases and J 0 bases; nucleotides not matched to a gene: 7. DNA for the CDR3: TGTGCCAGCAGCCAAGATAGGGCTAGCGGGGGGGTTAGCACAGATACGCAGTATTTT. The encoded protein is CASSQDRASGGVSTDTQYF.

The CDR3 sequence is CASKRSRERAYEQYF. The CDR3 nucleotides read TGTGCCAGCAAAAGGTCCAGGGAAAGGGCCTACGAGCAGTACTTC. The chain carries TRBV27 and TRBJ2-7; tentatively, D is TRBD1 (5 bases). The CDR3 covers 15 residues. Trimming removed 7 bases at V and 2 bases at J, with 18 bases between. Germline V gene data show CDR1 as MNHEY and CDR2 as SMNVEV (reference sequence).

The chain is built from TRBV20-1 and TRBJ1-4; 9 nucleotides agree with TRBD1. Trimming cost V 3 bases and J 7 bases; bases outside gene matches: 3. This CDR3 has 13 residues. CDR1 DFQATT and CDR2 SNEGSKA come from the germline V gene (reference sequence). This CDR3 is CSASRQGGEKLFF. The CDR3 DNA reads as TGCAGTGCTAGTCGACAGGGGGGTGAAAAACTGTTTTTT.

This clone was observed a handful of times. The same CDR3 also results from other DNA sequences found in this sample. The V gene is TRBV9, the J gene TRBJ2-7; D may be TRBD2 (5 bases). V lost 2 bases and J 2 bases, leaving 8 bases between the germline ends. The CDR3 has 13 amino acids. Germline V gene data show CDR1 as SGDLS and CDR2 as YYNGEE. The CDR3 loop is CASSVGVAYEQYF. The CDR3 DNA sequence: TGTGCCAGCAGCGTCGGGGTGGCCTACGAGCAGTACTTC.

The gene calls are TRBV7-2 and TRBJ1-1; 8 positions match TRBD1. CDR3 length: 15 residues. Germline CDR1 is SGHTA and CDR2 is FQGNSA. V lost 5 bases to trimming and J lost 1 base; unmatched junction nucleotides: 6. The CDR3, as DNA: TGTGCCAGCAGCCGTCGGACAGGGAGGAACACTGAAGCTTTCTTT. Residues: CASSRRTGRNTEAFF. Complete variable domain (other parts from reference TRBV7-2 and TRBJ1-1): GAGVSQSPSNKVTEKGKDVELRCDPISGHTALYWYRQSLGQGLEFLIYFQGNSAPDKSGLPSDRFSAERTGGSVSTLTIQRTQQEDSAVYLCASSRRTGRNTEAFFGQGTRLTVV.

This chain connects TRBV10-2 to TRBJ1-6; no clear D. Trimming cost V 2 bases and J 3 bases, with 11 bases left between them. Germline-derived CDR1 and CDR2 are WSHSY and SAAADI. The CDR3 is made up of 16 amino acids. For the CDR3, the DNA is TGCGCCAGCAGTGAGGTGAGGGATATCTATAATTCACCCCTCCACTTT. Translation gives CASSEVRDIYNSPLHF.

The CDR3 DNA reads TGTGCTAGTGGTGGAGGGGTCGACTATGGCTACACCTTC. Protein: CASGGGVDYGYTF. The chain recombines TRBV12-5 with TRBJ1-2, with D possibly TRBD1 on 5 matching bases. This CDR3 is built from 13 residues. Germline V lookup: CDR1 LGHNT, CDR2 FRNRAP. Trimming cost V 5 bases and J 3 bases, with 10 bases left between them.